The rows below give T cell receptor beta chains drawn from one sample of a study of human T cells and chemical hapten exposure. TCRdb recomputed calls from the RACE reads with MiXCR, one row per CDR3 protein. The sample has some 330,000 distinct CDR3 sequences; over 5% are singletons. This specimen consisted of whole blood, obtained in connection with sensitization to the hapten diphenylcyclopropenone (DPC). Receptors originate from a woman younger than 30 with alopecia areata. Some clones in this sample may be carry-over from other donors' samples. The CDR3 runs from the conserved cysteine through the conserved F or W. The order of the fields is J gene, V gene, clone size, D gene, CDR3 DNA, CDR3 protein. D genes are given only for firm matches. Size is omitted from some rows. Given values are once, few, many or a class for expanded clones.

TRBJ2-7 TRBV6-5 . . TGTGCCAGCAGGGGGTTAACGGGCGGTCAGTACGAGCAGTACTTC CASRGLTGGQYEQYF
TRBJ2-5 TRBV9 many TRBD2 TGTGCCAGCAGCTTAAGGACTAGCAGTGAGACCCAGTACTTC CASSLRTSSETQYF
TRBJ2-3 TRBV11-1 few TRBD1 TGTGCCAGCAGCTCAGCAGGGGGCGGACGCACAGATACGCAGTATTTT CASSSAGGGRTDTQYF
TRBJ1-4 TRBV12-3/TRBV12-4 many . TGTGCCAGTGTCGACAGGAATGAAAAACTGTTTTTT CASVDRNEKLFF
TRBJ2-3 TRBV5-1 few TRBD2 TGCGCCAGCAGCACGCCCGGGACTAGCGGCGATACGCAGTATTTT CASSTPGTSGDTQYF
TRBJ1-1 TRBV28 . . TGTGCCAGCAGTTTCGGTGTCTTATTGGCAGGGCAAACTTCGGAATTT CASSFGVLLAGQTSEF
TRBJ2-3 TRBV2 . . TGTGCCAGCAGCGAAGCCGCCGGGGATACGCAGTATTTT CASSEAAGDTQYF
TRBJ1-5 TRBV6-5 many TRBD1 TGTGCCAGCAGCCAAGGACAGGCCGGGACGCCCCAGCATTTT CASSQGQAGTPQHF
TRBJ1-5 TRBV7-2 . . TGTGCCAGCAGCTTATTTGGGGCGCCGGATCAGCCCCAGCATTTT CASSLFGAPDQPQHF
TRBJ1-4 TRBV5-1 . . TGCGCCAGCAGCGCCGGATTTACAGGGACGGGTGAAAAACTGTTTTTT CASSAGFTGTGEKLFF
TRBJ1-1 TRBV14 . . TGTGCCAGCAGCCTAGGCGTGTTCGAAGCTTTCTTT CASSLGVFEAFF
TRBJ2-3 TRBV4-1 few TRBD2 TGCGCCAGCAGCCAAGTTGGGACTAACACAGATACGCAGTATTTT CASSQVGTNTDTQYF
TRBJ2-1 TRBV28 . . TGTGCCAGCAGCCACAGGGATTTTGGGGATGAGCAGTTCTTC CASSHRDFGDEQFF
TRBJ1-5 TRBV7-2 many TRBD1 TGTGCCAGCAGCTTAGCGGGGACAGCCTATAGCAATCAGCCCCAGCATTTT CASSLAGTAYSNQPQHF
TRBJ2-2 TRBV28 many TRBD2 TGTGCCAGCAGTTACGGACTAGCGGGGGACACCGGGGAGCTGTTTTTT CASSYGLAGDTGELFF
TRBJ1-1 TRBV7-2 few . TGTGCCAGCAGCCGAAACGGATACGGGGAGACTGAAGCTTTCTTT CASSRNGYGETEAFF
TRBJ1-5 TRBV5-7 many TRBD1 TGTGCCAGCAGCTTGGTTGGGACAGAAAACAATCAGCCCCAGCATTTT CASSLVGTENNQPQHF
TRBJ2-1 TRBV5-6 . . TGTGCCAGCAGCCAACAGGGGAGGTTGGGAAATGAGCAGTTCTTC CASSQQGRLGNEQFF
TRBJ1-1 TRBV4-3 . TRBD1 TGCGCCAGCAGCCAAACCCCCGGGACAGGGGCGAACACTGAAGCTTTCTTT CASSQTPGTGANTEAFF
TRBJ1-3 TRBV9 . TRBD1 TGTGCCAGCAGCTCCCAGGGGGCTCGGGCTGGAAACACCATATATTTT CASSSQGARAGNTIYF
TRBJ1-4 TRBV18 few . TGTGCCAGCTCACCACAGCGGACAGAGAATGAAAAACTGTTTTTT CASSPQRTENEKLFF
TRBJ1-2 TRBV6-5 many TRBD1 TGTGCCAGCAGCTTGTACGGGACAGGCTATGGCTACACCTTC CASSLYGTGYGYTF
TRBJ2-3 TRBV6-6 . . TGTGCCAGCAGTCTGGGGATTTCGTGGGGGCGCACAGATACGCAGTATTTT CASSLGISWGRTDTQYF
TRBJ2-2 TRBV11-1 many TRBD1 TGTGCCAGCAGCTTACACAGGGGCACCGGGGAGCTGTTTTTT CASSLHRGTGELFF
TRBJ2-1 TRBV5-6 . TRBD2 TGTGCCAGCAGCCCGCTCTTGGGCGGGGGGGCATTAAATGAGCAGTTCTTC CASSPLLGGGALNEQFF
TRBJ2-1 TRBV7-9 many . TGTGCCAGCAGCTGGAACCTTCTAGCGAGCTCAGGGGTTGAGCAGTTCTTC CASSWNLLASSGVEQFF